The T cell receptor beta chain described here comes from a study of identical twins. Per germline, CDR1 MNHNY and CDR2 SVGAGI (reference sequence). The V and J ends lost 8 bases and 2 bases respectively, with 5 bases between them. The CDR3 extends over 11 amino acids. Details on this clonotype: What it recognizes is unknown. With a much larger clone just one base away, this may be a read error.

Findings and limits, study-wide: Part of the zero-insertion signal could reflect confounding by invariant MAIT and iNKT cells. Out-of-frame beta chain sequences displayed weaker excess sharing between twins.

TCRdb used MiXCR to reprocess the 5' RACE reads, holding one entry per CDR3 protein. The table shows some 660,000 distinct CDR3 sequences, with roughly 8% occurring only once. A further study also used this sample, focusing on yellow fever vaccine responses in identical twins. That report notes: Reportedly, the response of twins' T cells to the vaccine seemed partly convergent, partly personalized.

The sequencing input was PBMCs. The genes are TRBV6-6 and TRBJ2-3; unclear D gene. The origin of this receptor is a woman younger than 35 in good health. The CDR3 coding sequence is TGTGCCAGCGGGGACACAGATACGCAGTATTTT. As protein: CASGDTDTQYF.